These T cell receptor beta chains were read from a single sample in a study of CD8 T cells in ankylosing spondylitis. TCRdb passed the 5' RACE reads through MiXCR, listing each CDR3 protein once. Found here are approximately 240,000 distinct CDR3 sequences, about 10% of them singletons; the top ten hold 2.5% to 3%. The source material was blood, either unsorted or a sorted T cell fraction (not recorded which). These receptors were collected from a male donor with ankylosing spondylitis or in good health (not recorded which). Each CDR3 is given with its conserved first and last residue. A D gene is named only where the DNA matches it firmly. Clone size is not always given. Where it is, it says once, few, many or a class for expanded clones.

abundance	v_gene	len	j_gene	d_gene	CDR3nt	CDR3aa
many	TRBV20-1	15	TRBJ2-3	-	TGCAGTGCTCTAGCGTGGGAAGGGGGCACAGATACGCAGTATTTT	CSALAWEGGTDTQYF
many	TRBV20-1	16	TRBJ1-2	-	TGCAGTGCTATCGGCGACACAGGATCCTCCCCTAATGGCTACACCTTC	CSAIGDTGSSPNGYTF
many	TRBV12-3/TRBV12-4	14	TRBJ2-7	-	TGTGCCAGCAGTTTAGCCTGGGGTTTGGGGGAGCAGTACTTC	CASSLAWGLGEQYF
many	TRBV7-2	16	TRBJ2-5	-	TGTGCCAGCAGCTCCCCACAGGGAGGGGGCAAAGAGACCCAGTACTTC	CASSSPQGGGKETQYF
many	TRBV14	16	TRBJ2-1	TRBD2	TGTGCCAGCAGCCATTCCAGGACTAGCGACTACAATGAGCAGTTCTTC	CASSHSRTSDYNEQFF
many	TRBV5-6	14	TRBJ2-7	-	TGTGCCAGCAGCGGCGATGGGGAAATCTACGAGCAGTACTTC	CASSGDGEIYEQYF
-	TRBV29-1	14	TRBJ1-1	-	TGCAGCGTCGCCGGGACTCCTGTGGGCACTGAAGCTTTCTTT	CSVAGTPVGTEAFF
few	TRBV7-9	9	TRBJ1-1	-	TGTGCCAGCGCCTTAGGAGCTTTCTTT	CASALGAFF
many	TRBV7-2	15	TRBJ2-1	-	TGTGCCAGCAGCTTACAGACGACTCCCTACAATGAGCAGTTCTTC	CASSLQTTPYNEQFF
many	TRBV2	13	TRBJ2-1	-	TGTGCCAGCAGTGAAAGGCCCTACAATGAGCAGTTCTTC	CASSERPYNEQFF
few	TRBV2	15	TRBJ2-7	TRBD2	TGTGCCAGCAGTGGGAGTAGTAGCGGGGGATACGAGCAGTACTTC	CASSGSSSGGYEQYF
few	TRBV30	16	TRBJ2-1	-	TGTGCCTGGAAAGGGGTCCTGTCCCCCGCCTACAATGAGCAGTTCTTC	CAWKGVLSPAYNEQFF
many	TRBV10-1	14	TRBJ2-7	TRBD2	TGCGCCAGCAGTGAGGGCGGGAGCTCCTACGAGCAGTACTTC	CASSEGGSSYEQYF
many	TRBV6-5	17	TRBJ1-6	TRBD1	TGTGCCAGCAGTTACTCGCCACCGGGACAGGGAGATTCACCCCTCCACTTT	CASSYSPPGQGDSPLHF
many	TRBV10-3	12	TRBJ2-5	-	TGTGCCATCAAGGACAGACAAGAGACCCAGTACTTC	CAIKDRQETQYF
many	TRBV5-1	15	TRBJ2-7	TRBD1	TGCGCCAGCAGCTTGGCAAGGGGACAGATGAACGAGCAGTACTTC	CASSLARGQMNEQYF
-	TRBV7-9	13	TRBJ2-7	TRBD2	TGTGCCAGCAGCTTTGGGACTAGAGACGAGCGGTACTTC	CASSFGTRDERYF
many	TRBV7-6	14	TRBJ2-1	-	TGTGCCAGCAGTCGCGAACCGTCCCGGAATGAGCAGTTCTTC	CASSREPSRNEQFF
many	TRBV15	15	TRBJ2-7	-	TGTGCCACCAGCAGAGGACCCGGGACCTCCTACGAGCAGTACTTC	CATSRGPGTSYEQYF
many	TRBV2	14	TRBJ1-1	TRBD1	TGTGCCAGCCACCAACAGGGGGGAAACACTGAAGCTTTCTTT	CASHQQGGNTEAFF
many	TRBV29-1	14	TRBJ2-7	-	TGCAGCGCCGTTAGTTCTAGAAGTGGGATTGAGCAGTACTTC	CSAVSSRSGIEQYF
-	TRBV20-1	11	TRBJ2-1	-	TGCAGTGCGGGCCCCGTCAATGAGCAGTTCTTC	CSAGPVNEQFF
many	TRBV7-9	14	TRBJ1-2	-	TGTGCCAGCAGGGCAGGGGAGGCGAACTATGGCTACACCTTC	CASRAGEANYGYTF
once	TRBV5-1	14	TRBJ1-2	-	TGCGCCAGCAGCGCTGGACAGCTAAACTATGGCTACACCTTC	CASSAGQLNYGYTF
few	TRBV12-3/TRBV12-4	13	TRBJ2-7	-	TGTGCCAGCAGTCTCCCAGGAATATACGAGCAGTACTTC	CASSLPGIYEQYF
many	TRBV29-1	12	TRBJ1-1	-	TGCAGCGTTGGGGAGCGGCGAACTGAAGCTTTCTTT	CSVGERRTEAFF
many	TRBV10-2	11	TRBJ2-7	-	TGCGCCAGCAGTGACCTAATGGAGCAGTACTTC	CASSDLMEQYF
many	TRBV12-3/TRBV12-4	15	TRBJ2-2	-	TGTGCCAGCAGTTTTTCCGGGCCGAACACCGGGGAGCTGTTTTTT	CASSFSGPNTGELFF
many	TRBV7-2	14	TRBJ1-2	-	TGTGCCAGCAGCTTAGTGACAGGTGACTATGGCTACACCTTC	CASSLVTGDYGYTF
-	TRBV12-5	14	TRBJ1-1	-	TGTGCTAGTGGTTTGACAATAGGGGACACTGAAGCTTTCTTT	CASGLTIGDTEAFF
many	TRBV6-5	15	TRBJ2-1	-	TGTGCCAGCAGCTCGAGGGGGAGGGGTTACAATGAGCAGTTCTTC	CASSSRGRGYNEQFF
many	TRBV7-2	16	TRBJ1-3	-	TGTGCCAGCAGCTTGGCCCAGAGGGGCCGCGGAAACACCATATATTTT	CASSLAQRGRGNTIYF
-	TRBV3-1	14	TRBJ1-1	-	TGTGCCAGCAGCCAGGGTCACCTTTACACTGAAGCTTTCTTT	CASSQGHLYTEAFF
few	TRBV30	15	TRBJ2-1	-	TGTGCCTGGAGTGTCGCCTTCTTAAGCTACAATGAGCAGTTCTTC	CAWSVAFLSYNEQFF
-	TRBV20-1	17	TRBJ2-1	TRBD2	TGCAGTGCTAGAGATGGCCTAGCGGGGGGGTCTGGGGATGAGCAGTTCTTC	CSARDGLAGGSGDEQFF
many	TRBV20-1	13	TRBJ2-7	-	TGCAGTGCTAGGCCGGGAGAGGTCGACGAGCAGTACTTC	CSARPGEVDEQYF
many	TRBV12-3/TRBV12-4	13	TRBJ2-5	-	TGTGCCAGCAGTTTGGACGTAGGAGAGACCCAGTACTTC	CASSLDVGETQYF
many	TRBV4-1	15	TRBJ1-1	TRBD1	TGCGCCAGCAGCCAAGACCGAGGACAGGGAACTGAAGCTTTCTTT	CASSQDRGQGTEAFF
many	TRBV20-1	14	TRBJ2-7	-	TGCAGTGCTAGGTGGACAGCCGAACCCTACGAGCAGTACTTC	CSARWTAEPYEQYF
many	TRBV4-2	15	TRBJ2-3	TRBD2	TGTGCCAGCAGCCAAGTATGGTCGGGGGGGCAGGCGCAGTATTTT	CASSQVWSGGQAQYF
many	TRBV5-1	13	TRBJ2-3	-	TGCGCCAGCAGCTTGGATGTGGCAGATACGCAGTATTTT	CASSLDVADTQYF
few	TRBV5-1	15	TRBJ1-5	-	TGCGCCAGCAGCTTGGCGGGGGGGTCAGGTCAGCCCCAGCATTTT	CASSLAGGSGQPQHF
many	TRBV6-1	14	TRBJ1-5	-	TGTGCCAGCAGTCGACAGGAGGGTAGGCAGCCCCAGCATTTT	CASSRQEGRQPQHF
many	TRBV6-2/TRBV6-3	12	TRBJ2-5	TRBD2	TGTGCCAGCAGTACGACTAGCGAGACCCAGTACTTC	CASSTTSETQYF
many	TRBV20-1	15	TRBJ2-3	TRBD2	TGCAGTGCTAGAGACGGCGGGAGGGCCGCAGATACGCAGTATTTT	CSARDGGRAADTQYF
many	TRBV5-5	18	TRBJ2-7	TRBD2	TGTGCCAGCAGCTCATTAGGACTAGCGGGGGACTCGGATTACGAGCAGTACTTC	CASSSLGLAGDSDYEQYF
-	TRBV20-1	13	TRBJ2-5	TRBD2	TGCAGTGCAAGGGGACTAGCGCTCCAGACCCAGTACTTC	CSARGLALQTQYF
many	TRBV6-1	14	TRBJ1-2	-	TGTGCCAGCAGCCGGAGGCTTACAAACTATGGCTACACCTTC	CASSRRLTNYGYTF
many	TRBV20-1	16	TRBJ2-3	TRBD2	TGCAGTGCTCTCCCGGGACTAGCGGGAGCTGGGCGTACGCAGTATTTT	CSALPGLAGAGRTQYF
many	TRBV29-1	13	TRBJ2-7	TRBD2	TGCAGCGTGGTAGCGGGACACTCCTACGAGCAGTACTTC	CSVVAGHSYEQYF
many	TRBV12-3/TRBV12-4	14	TRBJ2-6	TRBD1	TGTGCCAGCAGCCCAGGGGGTGGGGCCAACGTCCTGACTTTC	CASSPGGGANVLTF
many	TRBV4-1	14	TRBJ2-3	-	TGCGCCGGCTCCGGGACACAGAGCACAGATACGCAGTATTTT	CAGSGTQSTDTQYF
few	TRBV5-1	15	TRBJ2-1	-	TGCGCCAGCAGCTTTGGGGGCTACTTAGGCAATGAGCAGTTCTTC	CASSFGGYLGNEQFF
-	TRBV7-9	14	TRBJ2-7	-	TGTGCCAGCAGCCTAGGGCTAGCGTCGAAGGAGCAGTACTTC	CASSLGLASKEQYF
many	TRBV5-1	14	TRBJ1-6	-	TGCGCCAGCACCACAGACACTTCCAATTCACCCCTCCACTTT	CASTTDTSNSPLHF